This T cell receptor (beta chain) is drawn from a study of CD8 T cells in Susac syndrome. Random hexamers primed reverse transcription of 0.5 to 1 ug RNA. Amplification of TCR beta CDR3 used immunoSEQ multiplex PCR across 54 Vbeta and 13 Jbeta. TCRdb processed the immunoSEQ multiplex PCR reads anew with MiXCR; each CDR3 protein has one entry. The profile covers a few hundred thousand distinct CDR3 sequences, with 89% appearing a single time and around 0.18% taken by the ten largest. Multiple sclerosis controls were treatment-naive patients with stable or active relapsing-remitting disease. Negative isolation yielded CD4+ and CD8+ T cells, and FACS enriched TEMRA cells. This clonotype was seen a few times. From germline, CDR1 is MGHRA and CDR2 YSYEKL. The CDR3 runs to 15 residues. Trimming removed 0 bases from V and 5 bases from J; junction bases left unmatched: 2.

The receptor comes from a human donor with multiple sclerosis. The rearrangement uses TRBV4-1 and TRBJ2-1; TRBD2 matches at 9 bases. The specimen was CD8+ T cells from PBMCs. CDR3 loop: CASSQERGGNNEQFF. CDR3 nucleotide sequence: TGCGCCAGCAGCCAAGAGCGGGGGGGCAACAATGAGCAGTTCTTC.